The text below deals with one T cell receptor beta chain. The antigen is undetermined. The CDR3 totals 11 residues. V lost 2 bases to trimming and J lost 8 bases, with 3 bases between them. The source of the sample is a study of sequential checkpoint blockade in melanoma. About the research overall: Twenty-two patients had matched tumor biopsies before treatment and at week 13 after nivolumab or ipilimumab alone.

Treatment here: randomized to nivolumab then ipilimumab (arm A) or the reverse (arm B). General study points: PD-L1 staining and CD8+ counts, not mutational load, tracked tumor T-cell clonality.

Clones were sequenced by immunoSEQ multiplex PCR, and TCRdb holds only the in-frame ones, with some missing. The sample has 4,000 to 5,000 clones; about a quarter are singletons. V is TRBV6-7 and J is TRBJ2-2; D gene ambiguous. TRBV6-7 is marked as an open reading frame, function uncertain. This receptor was identified in a human donor with melanoma. The source material was tumor tissue (inferred from file names), sampled from a patient given nivolumab and ipilimumab in sequence. The CDR3 loop is CASSYLGELFF. The CDR3 DNA sequence: TGTGCCAGCAGTTACCTAGGGGAGCTGTTTTTT.